This T cell receptor beta chain was sequenced in a study of PD-L1 blockade in urothelial cancer. The assay was immunoSEQ multiplex PCR, and TCRdb's table has in-frame clones only and misses some. The data show 95,000 to 130,000 clones, 80% to 90% seen once. Sample time point: peripheral blood 6 weeks after treatment start. Each individual provided 1 to 8 samples (taken pretreatment and on-treatment). The CDR3 totals 13 residues. Germline-derived CDR1 and CDR2 are SGHRS and YFSETQ. The V end was cut by 1 base, the J end by 4 bases, with 7 bases between. Comment on this clone: This sample also contains other DNA sequences that code for the same CDR3.

The sequenced sample was PBMCs, obtained around atezolizumab (anti-PD-L1) treatment. V usage is TRBV5-1 and J usage is TRBJ2-3, with D maybe TRBD2 (5 bases). The receptor comes from a man aged 60 to 75 with urothelial cancer. The CDR3 here is CASSLFSADTQYF. CDR3 DNA sequence: TGCGCCAGCAGCTTGTTTAGCGCAGATACGCAGTATTTT.